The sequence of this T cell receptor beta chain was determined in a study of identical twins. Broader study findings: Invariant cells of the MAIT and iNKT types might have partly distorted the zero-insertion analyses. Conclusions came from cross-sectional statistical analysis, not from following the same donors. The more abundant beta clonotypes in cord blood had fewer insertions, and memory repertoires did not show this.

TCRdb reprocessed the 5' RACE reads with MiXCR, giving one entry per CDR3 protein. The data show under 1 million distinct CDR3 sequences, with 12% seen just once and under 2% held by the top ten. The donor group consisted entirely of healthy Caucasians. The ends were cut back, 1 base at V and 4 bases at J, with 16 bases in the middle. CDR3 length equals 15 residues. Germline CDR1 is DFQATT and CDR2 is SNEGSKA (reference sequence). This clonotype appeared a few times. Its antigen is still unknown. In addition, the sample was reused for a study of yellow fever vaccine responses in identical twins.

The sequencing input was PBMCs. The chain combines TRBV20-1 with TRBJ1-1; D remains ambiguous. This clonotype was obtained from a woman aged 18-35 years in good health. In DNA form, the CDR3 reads TGCAGTGCTAGAGGGTTCGTCGCAGTCAGCACTGAAGCTTTCTTT. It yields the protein CSARGFVAVSTEAFF.